This TCR beta chain stems from a study of cytomegalovirus exposure and HLA in healthy donors. Germline V CDR1 and CDR2: MRHNA, SNTAGT. The CDR3 is 12 residues long. With 5 bases removed from V and 8 bases from J, the gap between germline ends came to 12 bases. The PCR had 60 Vbeta and 13 Jbeta primers. Some clones are missing from TCRdb's copy, which holds only in-frame ones; the method was immunoSEQ multiplex PCR. The sample comprises some 130,000 clones, around 85% of which are singletons, and approximately 6.4% rests with the top ten. The TCR originated in a woman aged 30 to 39 in good health and CMV-seropositive. The rearrangement links TRBV6-4 to TRBJ1-1; maybe TRBD1 (5 bases). The sequenced sample was PBMCs. The CDR3 DNA reads as TGTGCCAGCAGTACATCGGGGGGGGAAGCTTTCTTT. Protein product: CASSTSGGEAFF.